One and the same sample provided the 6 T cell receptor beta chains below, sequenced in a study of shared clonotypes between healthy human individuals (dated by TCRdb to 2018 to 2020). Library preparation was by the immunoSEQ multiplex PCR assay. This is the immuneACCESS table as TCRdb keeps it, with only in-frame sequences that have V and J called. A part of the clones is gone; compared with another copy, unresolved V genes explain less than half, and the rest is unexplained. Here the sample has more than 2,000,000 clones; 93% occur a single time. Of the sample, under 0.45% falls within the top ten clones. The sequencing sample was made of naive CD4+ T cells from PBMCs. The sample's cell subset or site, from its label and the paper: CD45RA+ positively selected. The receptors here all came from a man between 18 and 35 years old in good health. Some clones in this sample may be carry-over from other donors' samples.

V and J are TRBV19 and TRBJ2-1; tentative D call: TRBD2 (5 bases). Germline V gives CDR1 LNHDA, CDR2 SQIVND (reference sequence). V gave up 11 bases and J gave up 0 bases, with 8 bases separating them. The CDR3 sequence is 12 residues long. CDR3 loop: CALSASYNEQFF. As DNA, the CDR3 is TGTGCCCTTAGCGCCTCCTACAATGAGCAGTTCTTC.

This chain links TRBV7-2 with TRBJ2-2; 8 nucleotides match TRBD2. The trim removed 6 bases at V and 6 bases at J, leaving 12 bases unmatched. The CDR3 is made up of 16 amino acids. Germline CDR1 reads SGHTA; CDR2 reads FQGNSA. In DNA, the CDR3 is TGTGCCAGCAGTTATCGAGGGGGACTAGGACCCGGGGAGCTGTTTTTT. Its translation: CASSYRGGLGPGELFF.

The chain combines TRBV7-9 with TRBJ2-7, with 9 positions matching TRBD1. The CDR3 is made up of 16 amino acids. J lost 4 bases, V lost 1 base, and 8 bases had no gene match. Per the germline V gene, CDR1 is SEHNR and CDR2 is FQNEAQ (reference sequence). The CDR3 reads CASSLVRVGQGYEQYF. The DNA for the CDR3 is TGTGCCAGCAGCTTAGTTAGAGTCGGACAGGGGTACGAGCAGTACTTC. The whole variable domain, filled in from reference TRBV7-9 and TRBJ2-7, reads DTGVSQNPRHKITKRGQNVTFRCDPISEHNRLYWYRQTLGQGPEFLTYFQNEAQLEKSRLLSDRFSAERPKGSFSTLEIQRTEQGDSAMYLCASSLVRVGQGYEQYFGPGTRLTVT.

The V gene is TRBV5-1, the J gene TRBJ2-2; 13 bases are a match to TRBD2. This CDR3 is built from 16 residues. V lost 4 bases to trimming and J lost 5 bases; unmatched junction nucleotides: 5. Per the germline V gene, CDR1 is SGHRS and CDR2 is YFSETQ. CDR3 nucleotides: TGCGCCAGCAGCGGGACTAGCGGGGTGGAAACCGGGGAGCTGTTTTTT. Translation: CASSGTSGVETGELFF.

The CDR3 nucleotides are TGTGCCAGCAGTGAAGTACAGGGCACATCCTACAATGAGCAGTTCTTC. Protein: CASSEVQGTSYNEQFF. The chain joins TRBV6-1 to TRBJ2-1, with D possibly being TRBD1 (6 bases). Trimming cost V 1 base and J 1 base, with 11 bases left between them. This CDR3 has 16 amino acids. The germline CDR1 and CDR2 sequences are MNHNS and SASEGT.

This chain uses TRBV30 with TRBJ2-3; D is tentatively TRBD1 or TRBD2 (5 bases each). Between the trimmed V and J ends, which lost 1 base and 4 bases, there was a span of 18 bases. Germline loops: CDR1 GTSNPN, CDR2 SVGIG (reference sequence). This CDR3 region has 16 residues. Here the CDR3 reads CAWSGGSRLGADTQYF. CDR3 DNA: TGTGCCTGGAGTGGGGGGAGTCGGCTGGGCGCAGATACGCAGTATTTT.